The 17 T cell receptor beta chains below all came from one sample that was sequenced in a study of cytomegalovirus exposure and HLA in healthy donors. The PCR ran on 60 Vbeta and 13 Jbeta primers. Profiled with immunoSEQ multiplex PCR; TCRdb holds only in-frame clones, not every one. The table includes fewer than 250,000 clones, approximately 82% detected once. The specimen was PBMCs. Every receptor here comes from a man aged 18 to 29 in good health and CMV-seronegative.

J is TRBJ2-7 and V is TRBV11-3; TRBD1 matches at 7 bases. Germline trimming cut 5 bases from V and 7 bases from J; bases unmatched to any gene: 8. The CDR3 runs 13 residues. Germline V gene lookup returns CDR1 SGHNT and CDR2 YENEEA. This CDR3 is CASSDQGVGEQYF. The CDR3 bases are TGTGCCAGCAGCGACCAGGGGGTTGGAGAGCAGTACTTC.

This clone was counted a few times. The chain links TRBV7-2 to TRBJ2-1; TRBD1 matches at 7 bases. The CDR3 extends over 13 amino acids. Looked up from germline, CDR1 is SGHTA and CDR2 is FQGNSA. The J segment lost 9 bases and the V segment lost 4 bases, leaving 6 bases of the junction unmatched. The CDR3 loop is CASSSKTGSEQFF. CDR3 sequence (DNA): TGTGCCAGCAGCTCAAAGACAGGGTCTGAGCAGTTCTTC.

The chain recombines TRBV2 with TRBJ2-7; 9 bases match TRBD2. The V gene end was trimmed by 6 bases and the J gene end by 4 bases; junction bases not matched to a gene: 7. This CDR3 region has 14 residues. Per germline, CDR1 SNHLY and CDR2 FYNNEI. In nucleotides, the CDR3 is TGTGCCAGCAGCGCTAGCGGGAACTCTTACGAGCAGTACTTC. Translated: CASSASGNSYEQYF.

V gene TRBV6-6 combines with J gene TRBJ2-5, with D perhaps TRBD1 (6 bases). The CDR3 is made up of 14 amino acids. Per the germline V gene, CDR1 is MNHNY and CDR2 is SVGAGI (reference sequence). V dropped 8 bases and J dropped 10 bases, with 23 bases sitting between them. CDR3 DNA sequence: TGTGCCAGCCAAGGGACAACTCAAGGAAGGTACCAGTACTTC. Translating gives CASQGTTQGRYQYF.

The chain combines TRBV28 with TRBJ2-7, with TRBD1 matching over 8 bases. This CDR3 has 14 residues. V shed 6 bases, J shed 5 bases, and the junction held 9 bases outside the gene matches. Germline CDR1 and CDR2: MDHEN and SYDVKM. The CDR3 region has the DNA TGTGCCAGCAGCTTCGAGGACAGGGTCCACGAGCAGTACTTC. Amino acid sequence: CASSFEDRVHEQYF. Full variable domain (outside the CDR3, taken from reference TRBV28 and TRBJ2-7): DVKVTQSSRYLVKRTGEKVFLECVQDMDHENMFWYRQDPGLGLRLIYFSYDVKMKEKGDIPEGYSVSREKKERFSLILESASTNQTSMYLCASSFEDRVHEQYFGPGTRLTVT.

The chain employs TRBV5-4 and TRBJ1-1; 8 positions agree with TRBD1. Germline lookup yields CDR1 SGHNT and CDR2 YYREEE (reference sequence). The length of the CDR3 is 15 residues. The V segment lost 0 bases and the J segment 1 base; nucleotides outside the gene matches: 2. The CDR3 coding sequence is TGTGCCAGCAGCTTGGGGGGGACAGGGAACACTGAAGCTTTCTTT. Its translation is CASSLGGTGNTEAFF.

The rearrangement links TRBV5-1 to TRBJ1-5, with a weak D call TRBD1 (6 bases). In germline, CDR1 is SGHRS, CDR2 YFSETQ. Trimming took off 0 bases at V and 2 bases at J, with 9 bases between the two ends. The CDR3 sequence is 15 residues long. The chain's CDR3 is CASSLAPGGNQPQHF. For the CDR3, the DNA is TGCGCCAGCAGCTTGGCCCCAGGGGGCAATCAGCCCCAGCATTTT. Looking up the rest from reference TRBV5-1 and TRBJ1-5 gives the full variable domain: KAGVTQTPRYLIKTRGQQVTLSCSPISGHRSVSWYQQTPGQGLQFLFEYFSETQRNKGNFPGRFSGRQFSNSRSEMNVSTLELGDSALYLCASSLAPGGNQPQHFGDGTRLSIL.

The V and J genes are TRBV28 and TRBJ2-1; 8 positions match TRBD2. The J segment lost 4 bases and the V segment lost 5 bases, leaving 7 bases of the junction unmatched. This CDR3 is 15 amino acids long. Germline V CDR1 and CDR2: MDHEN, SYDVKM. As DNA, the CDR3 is TGTGCCAGCAGTACCAGACTAGCGAGGTACAATGAGCAGTTCTTC. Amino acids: CASSTRLARYNEQFF. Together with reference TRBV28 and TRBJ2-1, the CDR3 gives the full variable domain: DVKVTQSSRYLVKRTGEKVFLECVQDMDHENMFWYRQDPGLGLRLIYFSYDVKMKEKGDIPEGYSVSREKKERFSLILESASTNQTSMYLCASSTRLARYNEQFFGPGTRLTVL.

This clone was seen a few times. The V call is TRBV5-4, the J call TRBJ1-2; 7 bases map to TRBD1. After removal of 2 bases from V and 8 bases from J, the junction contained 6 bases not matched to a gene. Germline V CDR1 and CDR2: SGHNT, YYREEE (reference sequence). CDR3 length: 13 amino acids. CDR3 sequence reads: CASSFEGGRGYTF. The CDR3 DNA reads TGTGCCAGCAGCTTCGAAGGGGGCCGGGGCTACACCTTC.

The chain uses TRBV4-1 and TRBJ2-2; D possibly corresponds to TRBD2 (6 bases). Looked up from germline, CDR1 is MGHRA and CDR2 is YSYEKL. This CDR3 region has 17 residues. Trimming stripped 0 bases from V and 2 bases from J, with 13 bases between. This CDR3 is CASSQEGRGFNTGELFF. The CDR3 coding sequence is TGCGCCAGCAGCCAAGAAGGGCGGGGTTTCAACACCGGGGAGCTGTTTTTT.

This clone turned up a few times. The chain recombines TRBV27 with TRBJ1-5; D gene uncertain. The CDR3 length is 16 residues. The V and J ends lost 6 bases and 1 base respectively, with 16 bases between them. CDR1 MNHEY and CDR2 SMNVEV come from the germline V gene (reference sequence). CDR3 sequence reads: CASRPISSASNQPQHF. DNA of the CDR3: TGTGCCAGCAGACCGATATCAAGCGCGAGCAATCAGCCCCAGCATTTT.

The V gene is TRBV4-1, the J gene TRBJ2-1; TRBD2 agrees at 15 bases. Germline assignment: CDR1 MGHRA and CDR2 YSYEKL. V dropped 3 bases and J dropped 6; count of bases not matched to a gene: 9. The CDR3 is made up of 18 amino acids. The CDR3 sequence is CASSHGTSGRSISNEQFF. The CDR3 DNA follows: TGCGCCAGCAGCCACGGGACTAGCGGGAGGTCTATCTCCAATGAGCAGTTCTTC.

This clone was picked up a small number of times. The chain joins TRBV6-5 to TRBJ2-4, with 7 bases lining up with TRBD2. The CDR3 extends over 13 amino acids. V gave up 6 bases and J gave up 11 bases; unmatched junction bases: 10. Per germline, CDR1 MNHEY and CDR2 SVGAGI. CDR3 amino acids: CASRRTGGSFQYF. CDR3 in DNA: TGTGCCAGCAGACGGACGGGAGGTTCGTTTCAGTACTTC.

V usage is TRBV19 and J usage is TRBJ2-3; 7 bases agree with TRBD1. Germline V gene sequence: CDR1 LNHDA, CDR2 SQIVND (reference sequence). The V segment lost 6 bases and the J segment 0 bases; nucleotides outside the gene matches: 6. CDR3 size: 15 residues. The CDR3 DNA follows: TGTGCCAGTAGGGGACAGTCTACTAGCACAGATACGCAGTATTTT. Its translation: CASRGQSTSTDTQYF. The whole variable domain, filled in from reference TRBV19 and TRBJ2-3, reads DGGITQSPKYLFRKEGQNVTLSCEQNLNHDAMYWYRQDPGQGLRLIYYSQIVNDFQKGDIAEGYSVSREKKESFPLTVTSAQKNPTAFYLCASRGQSTSTDTQYFGPGTRLTVL.

Written as DNA, the CDR3 is TGTGCCAGCAGCTTAGGGACAGGGCAAGAGACCCAGTACTTC. Translated: CASSLGTGQETQYF. This rearrangement joins TRBV5-4 to TRBJ2-5; 9 nucleotides line up with TRBD1. Germline V gene sequence: CDR1 SGHNT, CDR2 YYREEE (reference sequence). The V segment lost 2 bases and the J segment 2 bases; nucleotides outside the gene matches: 1. The CDR3 is 14 residues long.

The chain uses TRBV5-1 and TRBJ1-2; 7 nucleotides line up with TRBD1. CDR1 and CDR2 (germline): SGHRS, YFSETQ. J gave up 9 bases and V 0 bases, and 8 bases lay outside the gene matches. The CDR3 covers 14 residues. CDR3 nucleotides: TGCGCCAGCAGCTTGGTGGGGACAGACCGGCGCTACACCTTC. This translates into CASSLVGTDRRYTF.

The CDR3, as DNA: TGTGCCAGCAGCGTAGGACAGGGAGGAAACTATGGCTACACCTTC. Amino acid sequence: CASSVGQGGNYGYTF. J is TRBJ1-2 and V is TRBV9; 7 bases are shared with TRBD1. Germline CDR1 reads SGDLS; CDR2 reads YYNGEE. CDR3 size: 15 residues. V lost 0 bases, J lost 2 bases, and 4 bases stayed unmatched.